This T cell receptor beta chain derives from a study of cytomegalovirus exposure and HLA in healthy donors. This table comes from immunoSEQ multiplex PCR, and its TCRdb copy is limited to in-frame clones, with some not included. Counted here are roughly 140,000 clones, 80% to 95% occurring once; the ten biggest clones make up about 0.75%. A note on this clone: Its cognate antigen is unknown.

Notes on the study in general: Most TCR sequences were rare, but some public TCRs occurred in many donors.

Specimen: PBMCs. The receptor comes from a man in his late teens or twenties in good health and CMV-seronegative.

The chain's CDR3 is CASSIERASGRGEQFF. CDR3 nucleotides: TGTGCCAGTAGTATAGAACGGGCTAGCGGGAGGGGTGAGCAGTTCTTC. J is TRBJ2-1 and V is TRBV19; TRBD2 matches at 12 bases. Trimming cost V 0 bases and J 9 bases; bases outside gene matches: 6. The length of the CDR3 is 16 residues. Germline V lookup: CDR1 LNHDA, CDR2 SQIVND (reference sequence).